This TCR beta chain derives from a study of cytomegalovirus exposure and HLA in healthy donors. Study results and limitations: Near-uniform donor sequencing depth was presumed by presence/absence analyses. Available immune exposure information was restricted to CMV serostatus only. An Asian-associated ancestry cluster reportedly showed fewer N-insertions than the approximately 690-donor mean in a later analysis.

PCR was performed using 60 Vbeta and 13 Jbeta primers. Here immunoSEQ multiplex PCR was the method, and the copy in TCRdb shows in-frame clones only, minus some. The sample contains some 110,000 clones, roughly two thirds of which appear only once. With respect to this clone: Its specificity is not known.

This clonotype originated in a woman in her twenties or thirties in good health and CMV-seronegative. Sequencing input: PBMCs.

In nucleotides, the CDR3 is TGTGCCAGCACGGCGGGGGAGCGGGAGACCCAGTACTTC. Protein sequence: CASTAGERETQYF. The chain has TRBV2 and TRBJ2-5, with TRBD2 matching 7 bases. The germline gives CDR1 SNHLY, CDR2 FYNNEI. The junction had 7 bases not matched to a gene; V was cut back by 7 bases and J by 5 bases. CDR3 length: 13 amino acids. The complete variable domain, with remaining parts taken from reference TRBV2 and TRBJ2-5, reads EPEVTQTPSHQVTQMGQEVILRCVPISNHLYFYWYRQILGQKVEFLVSFYNNEISEKSEIFDDQFSVERPDGSNFTLKIRSTKLEDSAMYFCASTAGERETQYFGPGTRLLVL.